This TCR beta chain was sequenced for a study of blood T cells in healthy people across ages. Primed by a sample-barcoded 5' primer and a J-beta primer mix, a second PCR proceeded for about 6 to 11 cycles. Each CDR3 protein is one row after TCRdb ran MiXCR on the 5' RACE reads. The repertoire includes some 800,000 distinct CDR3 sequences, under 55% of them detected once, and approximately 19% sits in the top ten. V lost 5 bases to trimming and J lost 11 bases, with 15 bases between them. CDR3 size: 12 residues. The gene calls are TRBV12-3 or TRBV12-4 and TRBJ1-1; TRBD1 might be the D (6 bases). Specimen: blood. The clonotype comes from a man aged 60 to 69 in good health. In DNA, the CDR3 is TGTGCCAGCAGTCCGGGGGGGCCCAGTGCTTTCTTT. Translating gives CASSPGGPSAFF.